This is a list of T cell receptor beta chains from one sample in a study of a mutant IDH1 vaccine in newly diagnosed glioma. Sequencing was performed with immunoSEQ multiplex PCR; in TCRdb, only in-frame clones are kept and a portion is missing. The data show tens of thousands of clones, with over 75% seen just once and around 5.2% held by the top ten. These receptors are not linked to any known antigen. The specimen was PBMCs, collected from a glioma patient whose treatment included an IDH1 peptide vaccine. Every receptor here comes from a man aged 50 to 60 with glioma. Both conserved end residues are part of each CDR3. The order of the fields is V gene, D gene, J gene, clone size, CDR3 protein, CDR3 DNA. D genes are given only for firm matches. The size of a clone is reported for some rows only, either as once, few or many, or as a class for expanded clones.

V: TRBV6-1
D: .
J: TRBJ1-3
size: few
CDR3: CASRLGGAGDTIYF
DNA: TGTGCCAGCAGGCTGGGAGGGGCAGGGGACACCATATATTTT

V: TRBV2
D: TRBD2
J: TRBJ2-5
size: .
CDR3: CASSDGPGGLETQYF
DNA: TGTGCCAGCAGTGACGGGCCGGGGGGGCTGGAGACCCAGTACTTC

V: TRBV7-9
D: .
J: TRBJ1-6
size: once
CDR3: CASSLGSGSRNSPLHF
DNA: TGTGCCAGCAGCTTAGGCTCGGGAAGCAGGAATTCACCCCTCCACTTT

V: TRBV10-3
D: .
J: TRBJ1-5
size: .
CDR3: CAISLDGNQPQHF
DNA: TGTGCCATCAGCCTGGACGGGAATCAGCCCCAGCATTTT

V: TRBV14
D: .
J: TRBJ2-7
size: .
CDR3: CASSPLGGVTYEQYF
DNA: TGTGCCAGCAGCCCTCTTGGAGGGGTTACCTACGAGCAGTACTTC

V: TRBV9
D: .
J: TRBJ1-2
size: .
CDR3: CASSREVRVNGYTF
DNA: TGTGCCAGCAGCCGCGAAGTACGGGTGAATGGCTACACCTTC

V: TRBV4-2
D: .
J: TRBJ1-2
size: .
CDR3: CASSQEHGGRYGYTF
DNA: TGTGCCAGCAGCCAAGAACACGGAGGCCGCTATGGCTACACCTTC

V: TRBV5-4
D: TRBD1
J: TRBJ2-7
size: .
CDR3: CASSSGTEYEQYF
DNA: TGTGCCAGCAGCTCCGGGACAGAGTACGAGCAGTACTTC

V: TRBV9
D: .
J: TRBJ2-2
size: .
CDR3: CASSSRDTGELFF
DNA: TGTGCCAGCAGCTCCCGGGACACCGGGGAGCTGTTTTTT

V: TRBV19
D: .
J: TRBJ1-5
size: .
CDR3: CASSPQGTGNQPQHF
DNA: TGTGCCAGTAGTCCCCAAGGGACGGGCAATCAGCCCCAGCATTTT

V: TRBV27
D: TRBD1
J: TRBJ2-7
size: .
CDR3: CASSFDRGGEQYF
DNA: TGTGCCAGCAGTTTTGACAGGGGAGGCGAGCAGTACTTC

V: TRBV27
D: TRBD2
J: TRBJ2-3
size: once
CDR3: CASSLLASGGIAHSTDTQYF
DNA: TGTGCCAGCAGTTTATTGGCTAGCGGGGGGATCGCTCATAGCACAGATACGCAGTATTTT

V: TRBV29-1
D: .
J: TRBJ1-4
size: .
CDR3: CSGCRDTDSELFF
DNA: TGCAGCGGGTGCCGGGACACCGATTCGGAACTGTTTTTT

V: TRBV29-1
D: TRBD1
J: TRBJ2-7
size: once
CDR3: CSARGQIYEQYF
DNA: TGCAGCGCTAGGGGACAGATCTACGAGCAGTACTTC

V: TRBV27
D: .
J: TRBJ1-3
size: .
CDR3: CASRATSFSGNTIYF
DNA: TGTGCCAGCAGGGCAACCAGTTTCTCTGGAAACACCATATATTTT

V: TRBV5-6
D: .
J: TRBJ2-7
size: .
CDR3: CASSRGPKQYF
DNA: TGTGCCAGCAGCCGGGGTCCCAAGCAGTACTTC

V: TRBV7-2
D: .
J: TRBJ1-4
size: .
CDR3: CASSPAGGSNEKLFF
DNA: TGTGCCAGCAGCCCCGCGGGGGGTTCTAATGAAAAACTGTTTTTT

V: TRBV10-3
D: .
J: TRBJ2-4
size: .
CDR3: CAISRRGGIDIQYF
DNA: TGTGCCATCAGTAGGCGTGGGGGCATAGACATTCAGTACTTC

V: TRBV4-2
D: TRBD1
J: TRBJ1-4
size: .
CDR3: CASSQEGTEGVELFF
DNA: TGTGCCAGCAGCCAAGAGGGGACAGAGGGGGTCGAACTGTTTTTT

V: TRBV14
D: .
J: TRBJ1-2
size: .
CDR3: CASRPRVSMSGYTF
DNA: TGTGCCAGCAGACCCCGTGTGTCAATGAGTGGCTACACCTTC

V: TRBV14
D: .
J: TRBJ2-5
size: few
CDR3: CASSHLQTGGGAQYF
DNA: TGTGCCAGCAGCCACCTCCAGACAGGCGGAGGGGCCCAGTACTTC

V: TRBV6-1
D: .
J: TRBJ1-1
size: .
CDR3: CASIQRSGRSTEAFF
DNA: TGTGCCAGCATTCAAAGATCCGGGCGGAGCACTGAAGCTTTCTTT

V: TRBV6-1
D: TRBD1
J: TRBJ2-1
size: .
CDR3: CASNLDRGRREQFF
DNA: TGTGCCAGCAACCTGGACAGGGGGCGCCGTGAGCAGTTCTTC

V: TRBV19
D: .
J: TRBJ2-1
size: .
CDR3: CASTAQGSNEQFF
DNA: TGTGCCAGTACCGCACAGGGTTCCAATGAGCAGTTCTTC

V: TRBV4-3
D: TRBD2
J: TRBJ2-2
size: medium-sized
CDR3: CASSQDRGLAESPWGTGELFF
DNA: TGCGCCAGCAGCCAAGATAGGGGACTAGCGGAATCGCCGTGGGGTACCGGGGAGCTGTTTTTT

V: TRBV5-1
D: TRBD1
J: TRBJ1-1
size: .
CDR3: CASSLQDRVTEAFF
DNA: TGCGCCAGCAGCCTACAGGACAGGGTGACTGAAGCTTTCTTT

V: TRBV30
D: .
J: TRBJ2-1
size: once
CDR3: CAWSVWDNEQFF
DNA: TGTGCCTGGAGTGTGTGGGACAATGAGCAGTTCTTC

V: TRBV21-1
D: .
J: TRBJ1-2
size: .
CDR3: CASPWEVGVYGYTF
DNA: TGTGCCAGCCCATGGGAGGTGGGGGTCTATGGCTACACCTTC

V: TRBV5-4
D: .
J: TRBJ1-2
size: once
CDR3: CASSSDGYGYTF
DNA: TGTGCCAGCAGCTCCGACGGCTATGGCTACACCTTC

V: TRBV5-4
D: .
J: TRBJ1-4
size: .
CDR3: CASSTGGANEKLFF
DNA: TGTGCCAGCAGCACCGGGGGAGCTAATGAAAAACTGTTTTTT

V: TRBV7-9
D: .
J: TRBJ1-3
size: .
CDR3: CASSLSSGAGNTIYF
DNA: TGTGCCAGCAGCCTATCTAGTGGGGCTGGAAACACCATATATTTT

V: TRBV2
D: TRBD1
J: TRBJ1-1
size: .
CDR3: CASSTGVMYTEAFF
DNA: TGTGCCAGCTCGACAGGGGTAATGTACACTGAAGCTTTCTTT

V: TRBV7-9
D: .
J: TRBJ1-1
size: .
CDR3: CASSSGGGRSTEAFF
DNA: TGTGCCAGCAGCTCAGGAGGGGGGAGAAGCACTGAAGCTTTCTTT

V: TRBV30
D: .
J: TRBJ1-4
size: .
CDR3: CASKLSHLNEKLFF
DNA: TGTGCCTCCAAACTGTCCCACTTAAATGAAAAACTGTTTTTT

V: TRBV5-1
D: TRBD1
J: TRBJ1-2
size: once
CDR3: CASSFGTGNGYTF
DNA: TGCGCCAGCAGCTTCGGGACAGGGAACGGCTACACCTTC

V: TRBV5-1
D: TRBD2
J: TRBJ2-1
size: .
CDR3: CASSFSGDRYNEQFF
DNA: TGCGCCAGCAGCTTCAGCGGGGACCGCTACAATGAGCAGTTCTTC

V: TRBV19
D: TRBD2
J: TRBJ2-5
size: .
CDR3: CASRRLAGEETQYF
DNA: TGTGCCAGTAGAAGACTAGCGGGTGAAGAGACCCAGTACTTC

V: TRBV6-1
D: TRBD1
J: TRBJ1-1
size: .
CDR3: CASNWGQSNTEAFF
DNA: TGTGCCAGCAACTGGGGACAGAGTAACACTGAAGCTTTCTTT

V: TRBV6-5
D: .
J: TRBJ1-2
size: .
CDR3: CASSLRGGPNYGYTF
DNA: TGTGCCAGCAGTCTTCGAGGGGGTCCCAACTATGGCTACACCTTC

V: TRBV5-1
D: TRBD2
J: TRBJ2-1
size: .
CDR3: CASSSTSGGPGNEQFF
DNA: TGCGCCAGCAGCTCGACTAGCGGGGGGCCGGGGAATGAGCAGTTCTTC

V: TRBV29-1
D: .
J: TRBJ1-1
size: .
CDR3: CSAGVNTEAFF
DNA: TGCAGCGCTGGAGTGAACACTGAAGCTTTCTTT

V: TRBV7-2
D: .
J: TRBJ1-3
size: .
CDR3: CASSTRTASGNTIYF
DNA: TGTGCCAGCAGCACCAGGACAGCCTCTGGAAACACCATATATTTT

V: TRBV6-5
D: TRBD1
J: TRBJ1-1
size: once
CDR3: CASSFRGETEAFF
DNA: TGTGCCAGCAGTTTCAGGGGGGAAACTGAAGCTTTCTTT

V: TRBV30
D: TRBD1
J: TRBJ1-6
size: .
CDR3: CAWSVKGQYNSPLHF
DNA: TGTGCCTGGAGTGTAAAGGGACAGTATAATTCACCCCTCCACTTT

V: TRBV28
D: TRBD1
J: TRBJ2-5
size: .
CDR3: CASSPGTAVRQETQYF
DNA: TGTGCCAGCAGTCCCGGGACAGCGGTGAGGCAAGAGACCCAGTACTTC

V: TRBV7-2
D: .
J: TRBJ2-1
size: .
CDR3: CASSLQGNEQFF
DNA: TGTGCCAGCAGCCTGCAGGGGAATGAGCAGTTCTTC

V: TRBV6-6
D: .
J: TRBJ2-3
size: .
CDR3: CASAQGWGTDTQYF
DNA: TGTGCCAGCGCCCAGGGGTGGGGCACAGATACGCAGTATTTT

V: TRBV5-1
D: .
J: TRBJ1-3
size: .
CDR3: CASSPGQISGNTIYF
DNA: TGCGCCAGCAGCCCAGGACAGATCTCTGGAAACACCATATATTTT

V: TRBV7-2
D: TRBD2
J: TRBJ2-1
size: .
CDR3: CASSLGTSGGDEQFF
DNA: TGTGCCAGCAGCTTGGGGACTAGCGGGGGCGATGAGCAGTTCTTC

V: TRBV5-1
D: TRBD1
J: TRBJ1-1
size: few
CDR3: CASSLEGGVTEAFF
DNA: TGCGCCAGCAGCTTGGAAGGGGGCGTAACTGAAGCTTTCTTT

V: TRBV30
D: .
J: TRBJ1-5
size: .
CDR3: CAWSVGDNQPQHF
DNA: TGTGCCTGGAGTGTCGGGGACAATCAGCCCCAGCATTTT

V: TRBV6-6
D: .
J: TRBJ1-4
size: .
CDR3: CASSYSSMATNEKLFF
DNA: TGTGCCAGCAGTTACTCGTCCATGGCGACTAATGAAAAACTGTTTTTT

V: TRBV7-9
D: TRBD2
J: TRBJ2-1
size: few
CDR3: CASKGTSSYNEQFF
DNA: TGTGCCAGCAAGGGGACTAGCTCCTACAATGAGCAGTTCTTC

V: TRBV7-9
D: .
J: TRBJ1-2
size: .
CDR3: CASSLAGETGSRYTF
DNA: TGTGCCAGCAGCTTAGCGGGGGAGACAGGCTCGCGCTACACCTTC

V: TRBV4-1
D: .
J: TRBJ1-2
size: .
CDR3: CASSQGREDGYTF
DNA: TGCGCCAGCAGCCAGGGCAGGGAGGATGGCTACACCTTC

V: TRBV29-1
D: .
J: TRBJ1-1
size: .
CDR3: CSVEARGTSPMNTEAFF
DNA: TGCAGCGTTGAAGCTAGGGGGACCAGCCCGATGAACACTGAAGCTTTCTTT

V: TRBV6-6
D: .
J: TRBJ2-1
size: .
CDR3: CASRGEQVEQFF
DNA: TGTGCCAGCAGGGGGGAACAGGTTGAGCAGTTCTTC